This section outlines one TCR beta chain sequence together with its context. Its antigen is not known. The sample belongs to a study of T cell clones after liver transplantation. Whole-study results and caveats: Compared with third party-reactive sequences, donor-reactive ones declined more, independent of withdrawal success. Graft donor-reactive T cells may have migrated into the graft rather than being deleted.

Germline V lookup: CDR1 SGHRS, CDR2 YFSETQ. The V segment lost 4 bases and the J segment 4 bases; nucleotides outside the gene matches: 11. The CDR3 sequence is 16 residues long. TCRdb's table, derived via immunoSEQ multiplex PCR, lists solely in-frame clones and lacks some. The sample includes some 80,000 clones, approximately 80% of them seen just once. The source is a human patient who received a liver transplant. Some T cells may have come from the graft donor. The sample here was CD4+ T cells from blood, taken roughly 50 months after liver transplant. The chain joins TRBV5-1 to TRBJ2-3, with 8 bases that match TRBD2. CDR3 bases: TGCGCCAGCAGCATGAGAGGGACTAGAGGGGCAGATACGCAGTATTTT. Its translation: CASSMRGTRGADTQYF.